These 18 T cell receptor beta chains were all obtained from the same sample, sequenced in a study of T cell repertoires in cytomegalovirus infection (dated by TCRdb to 2018 to 2020). Sequencing instrument: Illumina HiSeq 1500. TCRdb passed the public sequencing reads through fastp at Q25 and MiXCR, retaining productive beta sequences. Rows with a matching CDR3 protein are joined into one entry that keeps the most common DNA and genes. This sample has about 330,000 distinct CDR3 sequences in its table, and about 34% of those were observed once. Clones ranked in the top ten supply approximately 15% of the sample. No cognate antigen is known for these TCRs. Per the publication, the treatment or condition label means: in vitro stimulation with specific CMV peptide epitopes to enrich CMV-specific T cells. Material: cultured PBMCs, obtained from culture after CMV antigen stimulation. All receptors come from a human donor in good health (CMV status not recorded). Some clones in this sample may be carry-over from other donors' samples.

The V and J genes are TRBV11-2 and TRBJ2-1; TRBD2 agrees at 8 bases. This CDR3 contains 14 residues. Germline trimming cut 2 bases from V and 10 bases from J; bases unmatched to any gene: 7. The V gene's germline CDR1 is SGHAT and CDR2 FQNNGV. In DNA, the CDR3 is TGTGCCAGCAGCTTAACGGGAGGGCCCCAGGAGCAGTTCTTC. Encoded protein: CASSLTGGPQEQFF.

The V and J genes are TRBV10-3 and TRBJ2-7; 11 nucleotides line up with TRBD2. CDR3 length: 17 amino acids. Germline lookup yields CDR1 ENHRY and CDR2 SYGVKD. V dropped 0 bases and J dropped 8; count of bases not matched to a gene: 12. As DNA, the CDR3 is TGTGCCATCAGTGAGTCACAGGGAACTAGCGGGAGTTCGAAGCAGTACTTC. It codes for CAISESQGTSGSSKQYF.

The sample holds a few counts of this clonotype. V gene TRBV12-3 or TRBV12-4 combines with J gene TRBJ1-1, with TRBD1 matching over 7 bases. CDR3 size: 12 residues. Germline trimming cut 6 bases from V and 10 bases from J; bases unmatched to any gene: 8. CDR3 nucleotide sequence: TGTGCCAGCAGCCTTGACAGGGCGGCAGCTTTCTTT. As protein: CASSLDRAAAFF.

The sample holds a few counts of this clonotype. This chain joins TRBV6-2 or TRBV6-3 and TRBJ2-3; no definite D call. V lost 2 bases, J lost 0 bases, and 9 bases lay in between. CDR1 MNHEY and CDR2 SVGEGT come from the germline V gene. The CDR3 is made up of 15 amino acids. The CDR3 DNA reads TGTGCCAGCAGTTACATGGGGTTGAGCACAGATACGCAGTATTTT. It codes for CASSYMGLSTDTQYF.

The chain joins TRBV29-1 to TRBJ2-6; D call uncertain. V gave up 4 bases and J gave up 0 bases, with 4 bases separating them. The germline V gene has CDR1 SQVTM and CDR2 ANQGSEA. This CDR3 is 13 amino acids long. CDR3 nucleotides: TGCAGCGTTGGGCTCTCTGGGGCCAACGTCCTGACTTTC. This encodes CSVGLSGANVLTF.

The chain's CDR3 is CASSYSRDWDTGELFF. The DNA of the CDR3 is TGTGCCAGCAGTTACTCACGGGATTGGGACACCGGGGAGCTGTTTTTT. This chain uses TRBV6-5 with TRBJ2-2; possible D gene TRBD2, 5 bases. The length of the CDR3 is 16 residues. Germline V lookup: CDR1 MNHEY, CDR2 SVGAGI. The V gene lost 0 bases and the J gene lost 3 bases, with 11 bases spanning the gap.

This clonotype was recorded at least ten times. The genes are TRBV7-8 and TRBJ2-5, with D maybe TRBD2 (5 bases). With 10 bases removed from V and 0 bases from J, the gap between germline ends came to 12 bases. The CDR3 consists of 13 residues. Germline lookup yields CDR1 SGHVS and CDR2 FQNEAQ. CDR3 in DNA: TGTGCCACCTCACTAGTTAACCAAGAGACCCAGTACTTC. Residues: CATSLVNQETQYF.

The chain has TRBV19 and TRBJ1-4; no definite D call. V was clipped by 9 bases and J by 3 bases, with 17 bases between them. This CDR3 has 15 residues. The germline V gene has CDR1 LNHDA and CDR2 SQIVND (reference sequence). The CDR3 protein is CASGPLRSANEKLFF. The CDR3 DNA sequence: TGTGCCAGCGGGCCCCTCAGGAGCGCTAATGAAAAACTGTTTTTT.

V is TRBV6-2 or TRBV6-3 and J is TRBJ2-1, with 9 bases aligning to TRBD2. The CDR3 consists of 17 residues. Trimming took 2 bases from V and 7 from J; bases not matched to a gene: 12. CDR1 and CDR2 from the germline V gene are MNHEY and SVGEGT. Here the CDR3 reads CASSYTGGRGIGNEQFF. The CDR3 DNA is TGTGCCAGCAGTTACACTGGCGGGAGGGGGATCGGAAATGAGCAGTTCTTC.

This clonotype has at least ten counts. CDR3 DNA sequence: TGTGCCAGCAGCTTAACAGGGATGGACACCGGGGAGCTGTTTTTT. It encodes CASSLTGMDTGELFF. The V and J genes are TRBV7-3 and TRBJ2-2; no firm D call. The CDR3 is 15 amino acids. The V and J ends lost 0 bases and 3 bases respectively, with 8 bases between them. In germline, CDR1 is SGHTA, CDR2 FQGTGA.

This clonotype was counted many times. V is TRBV7-6 and J is TRBJ1-5, with D unresolved. This CDR3 has 14 residues. Trimming took 2 bases from V and 5 from J, leaving 10 bases between them. Germline V CDR1 and CDR2: SGHVS, FNYEAQ. The CDR3 loop reads CASSLMGKDQPQHF. The CDR3 region has the DNA TGTGCCAGCAGCTTAATGGGAAAAGATCAGCCCCAGCATTTT.

V gene TRBV6-2 or TRBV6-3 combines with J gene TRBJ1-2, with 10 bases identical to TRBD1. The CDR3 is 17 residues long. CDR1 is MNHEY, CDR2 SVGEGT, per germline. The ends lost 2 bases at V and 4 bases at J; junction bases unmatched: 10. CDR3 protein: CASSYDDGDRGSYGYTF. The DNA for the CDR3 is TGTGCCAGCAGTTACGACGACGGGGACAGGGGTAGCTATGGCTACACCTTC.

Many counts were recorded for this clonotype. The genes are TRBV7-2 and TRBJ2-3, with no clear D. Trimming took off 2 bases at V and 0 bases at J, with 3 bases between the two ends. Looked up from germline, CDR1 is SGHTA and CDR2 is FQGNSA. This CDR3 spans 13 amino acids. CDR3 in amino acids: CASSLLSTDTQYF. The DNA for the CDR3 is TGTGCCAGCAGCTTACTGAGCACAGATACGCAGTATTTT.

This clonotype turned up a few times. The rearrangement uses TRBV7-2 and TRBJ2-7; 9 nucleotides match TRBD2. The CDR3 runs to 17 residues. From germline, CDR1 is SGHTA and CDR2 FQGNSA. The V segment lost 1 base and the J segment 2 bases; nucleotides outside the gene matches: 9. The CDR3 region has the DNA TGTGCCAGCAGCTTAGGGCGGGGGGGGACTGTAACCTACGAGCAGTACTTC. This gives the protein CASSLGRGGTVTYEQYF.

The chain carries TRBV29-1 and TRBJ2-1; D is ambiguous. The CDR3 runs 14 residues. CDR1 is SQVTM, CDR2 ANQGSEA, per germline. Trimming took off 4 bases at V and 0 bases at J, with 10 bases between the two ends. This CDR3 is CSVGQRHSYNEQFF. CDR3 nucleotide sequence: TGCAGCGTTGGTCAGCGCCACTCCTACAATGAGCAGTTCTTC.

The chain joins TRBV11-3 to TRBJ1-1; 7 nucleotides agree with TRBD1. V was pared by 0 bases and J by 6 bases, with 16 bases of the junction left unmatched. CDR1 is SGHNT, CDR2 YENEEA, per germline. This CDR3 comprises 18 residues. The chain's CDR3 is CASSLDTRQGRRKAEAFF. CDR3 bases: TGTGCCAGCAGCTTAGATACCCGACAGGGAAGGAGGAAGGCTGAAGCTTTCTTT.

This clonotype was seen more than once but under ten times. The V gene is TRBV7-2, the J gene TRBJ1-3; TRBD1 agrees at 8 bases. The junction had 4 bases not matched to a gene; V was cut back by 0 bases and J by 3 bases. The CDR3 has 16 amino acids. The germline gives CDR1 SGHTA, CDR2 FQGNSA. The CDR3 protein is CASSLATGASGNTIYF. The CDR3 bases are TGTGCCAGCAGCTTAGCGACAGGGGCCAGTGGAAACACCATATATTTT.

This clonotype was counted ten times or more. The V gene is TRBV7-2, the J gene TRBJ2-5; TRBD2 aligns across 15 bases. The CDR3 extends over 18 amino acids. Germline CDR1 is SGHTA and CDR2 is FQGNSA. J lost 6 bases, V lost 4 bases, and 12 bases had no gene match. CDR3 sequence reads: CASSSGLAGGPVVQTQYF. The CDR3 DNA sequence: TGTGCCAGCAGCTCTGGACTAGCGGGAGGGCCGGTTGTACAGACCCAGTACTTC.